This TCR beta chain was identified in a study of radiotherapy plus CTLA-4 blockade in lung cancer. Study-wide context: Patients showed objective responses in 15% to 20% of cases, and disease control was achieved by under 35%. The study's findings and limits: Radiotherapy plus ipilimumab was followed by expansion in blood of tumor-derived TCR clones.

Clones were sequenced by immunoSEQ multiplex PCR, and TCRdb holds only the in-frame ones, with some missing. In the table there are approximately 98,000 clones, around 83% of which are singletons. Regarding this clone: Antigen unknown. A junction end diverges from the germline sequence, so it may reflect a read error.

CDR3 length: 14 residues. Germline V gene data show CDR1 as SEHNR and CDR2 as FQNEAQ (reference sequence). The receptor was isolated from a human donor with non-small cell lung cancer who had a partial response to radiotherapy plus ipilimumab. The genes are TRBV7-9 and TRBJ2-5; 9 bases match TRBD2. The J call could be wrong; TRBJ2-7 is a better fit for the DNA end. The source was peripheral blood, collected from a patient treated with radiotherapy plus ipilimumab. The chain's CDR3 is CASRLAGASDEQYF. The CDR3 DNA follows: TGTGCCAGCAGGTTAGCGGGAGCCTCCGACGAGCAGTACTTC.